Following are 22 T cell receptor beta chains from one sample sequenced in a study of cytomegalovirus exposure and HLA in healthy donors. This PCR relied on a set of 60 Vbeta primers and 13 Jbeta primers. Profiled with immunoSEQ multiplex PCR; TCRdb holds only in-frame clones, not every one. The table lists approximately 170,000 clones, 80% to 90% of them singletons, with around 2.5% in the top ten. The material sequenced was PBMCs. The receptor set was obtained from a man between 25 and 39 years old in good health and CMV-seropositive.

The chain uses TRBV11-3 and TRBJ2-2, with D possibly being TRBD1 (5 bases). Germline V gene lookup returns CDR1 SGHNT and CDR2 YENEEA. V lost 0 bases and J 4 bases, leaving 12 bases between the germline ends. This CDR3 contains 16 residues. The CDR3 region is CASSLDQTVLTGELFF. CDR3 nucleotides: TGTGCCAGCAGCTTAGACCAGACAGTGCTCACCGGGGAGCTGTTTTTT. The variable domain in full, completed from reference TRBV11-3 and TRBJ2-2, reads EAGVVQSPRYKIIEKKQPVAFWCNPISGHNTLYWYLQNLGQGPELLIRYENEEAVDDSQLPKDRFSAERLKGVDSTLKIQPAELGDSAVYLCASSLDQTVLTGELFFGEGSRLTVL.

The CDR3 nucleotides are TGCAGTGCTGACAGGGAAACTGAAGCTTTCTTT. This encodes CSADRETEAFF. The chain couples TRBV20-1 to TRBJ1-1; 7 bases align to TRBD1. Germline CDR1 is DFQATT and CDR2 is SNEGSKA (reference sequence). The CDR3 has 11 residues. V lost 5 bases and J lost 5; bases outside the gene matches: 2.

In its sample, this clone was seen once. CDR3 loop: CATSLSGISYNEQFF. DNA for the CDR3: TGTGCCACCAGCCTTAGCGGGATTTCCTACAATGAGCAGTTCTTC. V usage is TRBV15 and J usage is TRBJ2-1; the match to TRBD2 covers 8 bases. CDR3 length: 15 amino acids. J was trimmed by 1 base and V by 5 bases; bases with no gene match: 4. Per the germline V gene, CDR1 is LNHNV and CDR2 is YYDKDF (reference sequence).

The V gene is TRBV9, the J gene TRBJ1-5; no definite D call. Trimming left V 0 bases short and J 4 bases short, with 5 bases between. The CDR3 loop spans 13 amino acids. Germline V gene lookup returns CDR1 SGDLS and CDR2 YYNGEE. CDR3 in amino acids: CASSVDANQPQHF. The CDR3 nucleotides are TGTGCCAGCAGCGTAGACGCGAATCAGCCCCAGCATTTT.

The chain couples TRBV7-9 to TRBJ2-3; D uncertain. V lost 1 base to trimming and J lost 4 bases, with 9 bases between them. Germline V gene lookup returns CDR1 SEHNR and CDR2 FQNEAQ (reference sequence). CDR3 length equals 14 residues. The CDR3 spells CASSLVAVSDTQYF. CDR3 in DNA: TGTGCCAGCAGCTTAGTGGCTGTCTCAGATACGCAGTATTTT.

The CDR3 sequence is CATSTGGLAGQETQYF. As DNA, the CDR3 is TGTGCCACCAGCACCGGCGGACTAGCTGGCCAAGAGACCCAGTACTTC. The rearrangement uses TRBV15 and TRBJ2-5, with 8 nucleotides matching TRBD2. CDR3 length: 16 residues. CDR1 and CDR2 (germline): LNHNV, YYDKDF (reference sequence). After removal of 4 bases from V and 1 base from J, the junction contained 8 bases not matched to a gene.

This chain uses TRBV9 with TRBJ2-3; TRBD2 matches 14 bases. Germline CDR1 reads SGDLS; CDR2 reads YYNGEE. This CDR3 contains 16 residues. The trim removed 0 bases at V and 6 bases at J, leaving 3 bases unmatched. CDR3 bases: TGTGCCAGCAGCGTAGGACTAGCGGGAGGGGTGGATACGCAGTATTTT. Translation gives CASSVGLAGGVDTQYF.

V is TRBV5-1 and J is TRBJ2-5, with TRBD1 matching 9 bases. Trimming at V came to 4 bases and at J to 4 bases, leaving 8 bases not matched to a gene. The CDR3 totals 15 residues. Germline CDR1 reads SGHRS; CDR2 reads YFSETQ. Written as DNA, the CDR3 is TGCGCCAGCAGCCCCGACAGGGGGTGGGGAGAGACCCAGTACTTC. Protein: CASSPDRGWGETQYF.

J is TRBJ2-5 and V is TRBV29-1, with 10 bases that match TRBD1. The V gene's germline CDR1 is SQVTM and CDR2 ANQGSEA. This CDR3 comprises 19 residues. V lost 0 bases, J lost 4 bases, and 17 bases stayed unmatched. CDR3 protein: CSVEDQNRDRGDPRETQYF. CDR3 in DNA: TGCAGCGTTGAAGATCAGAACCGGGACAGGGGTGATCCCAGAGAGACCCAGTACTTC.

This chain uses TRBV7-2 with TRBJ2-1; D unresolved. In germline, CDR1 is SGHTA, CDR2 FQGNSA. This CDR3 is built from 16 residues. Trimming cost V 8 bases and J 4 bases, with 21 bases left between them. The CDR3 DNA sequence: TGTGCCAGCGGAGCCCTCGAGGCGGAACTATACAATGAGCAGTTCTTC. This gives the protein CASGALEAELYNEQFF.

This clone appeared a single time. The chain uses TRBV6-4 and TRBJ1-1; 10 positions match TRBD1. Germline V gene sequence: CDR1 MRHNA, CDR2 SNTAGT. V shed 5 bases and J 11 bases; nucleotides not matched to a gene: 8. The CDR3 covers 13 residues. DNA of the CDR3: TGTGCCAGCAGTCTCGGACAGGGGGAGGTGGCTTTCTTT. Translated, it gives CASSLGQGEVAFF.

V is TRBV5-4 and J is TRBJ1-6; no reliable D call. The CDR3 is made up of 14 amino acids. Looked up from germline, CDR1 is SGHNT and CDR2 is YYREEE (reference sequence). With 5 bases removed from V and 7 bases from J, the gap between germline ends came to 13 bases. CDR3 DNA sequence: TGTGCCAGCAGAAATAACCGGGAAAATTCACCCCTCCACTTT. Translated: CASRNNRENSPLHF.

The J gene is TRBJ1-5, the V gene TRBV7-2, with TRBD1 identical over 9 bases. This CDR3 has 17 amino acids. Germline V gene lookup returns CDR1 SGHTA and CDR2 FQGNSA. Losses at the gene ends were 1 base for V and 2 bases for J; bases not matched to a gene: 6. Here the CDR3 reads CASSLGGQGGGNQPQHF. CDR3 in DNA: TGTGCCAGCAGCTTAGGGGGACAGGGAGGGGGCAATCAGCCCCAGCATTTT.

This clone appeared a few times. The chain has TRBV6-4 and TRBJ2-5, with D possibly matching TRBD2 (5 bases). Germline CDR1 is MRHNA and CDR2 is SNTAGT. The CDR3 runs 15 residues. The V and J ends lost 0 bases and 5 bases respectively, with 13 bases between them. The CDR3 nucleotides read TGTGCCAGCAGTGACTCGCCCGCCTGCGGGGAGACCCAGTACTTC. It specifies CASSDSPACGETQYF.

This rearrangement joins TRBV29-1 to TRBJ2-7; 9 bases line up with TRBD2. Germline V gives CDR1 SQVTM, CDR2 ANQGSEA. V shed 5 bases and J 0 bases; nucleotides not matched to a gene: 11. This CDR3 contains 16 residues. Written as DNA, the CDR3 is TGCAGCGTTAGAGGGGTAGCGGGAGCCCCCTCCTACGAGCAGTACTTC. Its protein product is CSVRGVAGAPSYEQYF.

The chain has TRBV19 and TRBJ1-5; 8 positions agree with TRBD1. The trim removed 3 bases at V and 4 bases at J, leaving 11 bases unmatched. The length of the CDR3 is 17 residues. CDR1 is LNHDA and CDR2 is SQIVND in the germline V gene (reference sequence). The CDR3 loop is CASSMGPGQVGNQPQHF. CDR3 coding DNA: TGTGCCAGTAGTATGGGTCCGGGACAGGTAGGGAATCAGCCCCAGCATTTT.

CDR3 loop: CASRGAGLPTGELFF. The CDR3 coding sequence is TGTGCCAGCAGGGGTGCGGGACTACCGACCGGGGAGCTGTTTTTT. This chain joins TRBV7-2 and TRBJ2-2, with 7 bases lining up with TRBD2. CDR1 and CDR2 (germline): SGHTA, FQGNSA. The CDR3 has 15 residues. The ends lost 6 bases at V and 5 bases at J; junction bases unmatched: 9.

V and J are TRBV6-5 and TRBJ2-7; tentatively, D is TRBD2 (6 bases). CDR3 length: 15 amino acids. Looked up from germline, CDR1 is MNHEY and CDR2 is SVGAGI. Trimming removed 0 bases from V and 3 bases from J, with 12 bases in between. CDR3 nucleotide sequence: TGTGCCAGCAGTTACTCGAATCGACTAGACTACGAGCAGTACTTC. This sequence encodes CASSYSNRLDYEQYF.

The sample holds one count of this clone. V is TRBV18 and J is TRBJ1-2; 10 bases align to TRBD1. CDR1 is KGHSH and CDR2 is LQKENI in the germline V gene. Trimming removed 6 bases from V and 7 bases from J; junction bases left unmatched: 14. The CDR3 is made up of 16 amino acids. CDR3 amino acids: CASSPGTGETLGGYTF. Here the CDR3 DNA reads TGTGCCAGCTCTCCCGGGACAGGGGAGACCTTGGGTGGCTACACCTTC.

CDR3 residues: CASSLVFGANVLTF. The CDR3 region has the DNA TGTGCCAGCAGCCTTGTGTTTGGGGCCAACGTCCTGACTTTC. The chain joins TRBV7-9 to TRBJ2-6; D not certain. The CDR3 is 14 residues long. The germline CDR1 and CDR2 sequences are SEHNR and FQNEAQ (reference sequence). V lost 5 bases to trimming and J lost 3 bases, with 8 bases between them.

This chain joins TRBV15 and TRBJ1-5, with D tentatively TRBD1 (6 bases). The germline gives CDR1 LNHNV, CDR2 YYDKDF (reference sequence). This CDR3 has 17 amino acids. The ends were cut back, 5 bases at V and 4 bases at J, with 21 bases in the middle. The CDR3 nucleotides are TGTGCCACCAGCTCAGGGGCAGGGCCATACCGTAATCAGCCCCAGCATTTT. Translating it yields CATSSGAGPYRNQPQHF. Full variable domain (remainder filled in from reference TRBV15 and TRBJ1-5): DAMVIQNPRYQVTQFGKPVTLSCSQTLNHNVMYWYQQKSSQAPKLLFHYYDKDFNNEADTPDNFQSRRPNTSFCFLDIRSPGLGDTAMYLCATSSGAGPYRNQPQHFGDGTRLSIL.

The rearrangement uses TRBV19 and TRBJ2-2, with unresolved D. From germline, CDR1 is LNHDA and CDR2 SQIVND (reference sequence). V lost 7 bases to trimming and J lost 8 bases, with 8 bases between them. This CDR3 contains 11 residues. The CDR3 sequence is CASKKAGELFF. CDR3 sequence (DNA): TGTGCCAGTAAGAAAGCGGGGGAGCTGTTTTTT.